This T cell receptor (beta chain) was recorded in a study of metastatic and nonmetastatic thyroid tumors. On the study more broadly: Peripheral blood and tumor or nodule samples from malignant and benign thyroid patients were compared.

In the source study's methods: The distant-metastasis classifier for papillary thyroid cancer was built from CDR3 differences across clinicopathological groups. From the PCR reads, TCRdb re-called clones with MiXCR. The authors' filters were not applied to this entry. The sample lists around 13,000 clones; more than 20% were seen once. Whole-study results and caveats: Versus benign nodules, malignant thyroid tumors reportedly had significantly higher TCR beta diversity, in blood and tumor.

The entire patient cohort was treatment-naive prior to thyroid surgery. A word on this clone: Antigen unknown.

CDR3 size: 13 residues. V lost 10 bases, J lost 2 bases, and 11 bases lay in between. Germline-derived CDR1 and CDR2 are SGHVS and FNYEAQ. V is TRBV7-6 and J is TRBJ2-2; D unresolved. The sequence was collected from a male donor with papillary thyroid cancer or a benign thyroid nodule (not recorded which). Some clones in this sample may be carry-over from other donors' samples. Source material: blood. The CDR3 loop is CATGGSNTGELFF. The CDR3 bases are TGTGCCACGGGCGGCAGTAACACCGGGGAGCTGTTTTTT.